The rows below give T cell receptor beta chains drawn from one sample of a study of cytomegalovirus exposure and HLA in healthy donors. Assay: immunoSEQ multiplex PCR; the TCRdb copy retains only in-frame clones and omits some. This table holds approximately 270,000 clones, 85% to 90% found once. What was sequenced was PBMCs. All receptors derive from a young woman in good health and CMV-seronegative. The CDR3 runs from the conserved cysteine through the conserved F or W. Each record gives: J gene, V gene, clone size, D gene, CDR3 DNA, CDR3 protein. The D gene is left open where the match is weak. Rows may omit the clone size; those that give it use once, few, many or a size class.

J: TRBJ2-2; V: TRBV5-6; size: .; D: .; DNA: TGTGCCAGCAGCCTCCCGAGGGCGTCCCACACCGGGGAGCTGTTTTTT; CDR3: CASSLPRASHTGELFF
J: TRBJ2-7; V: TRBV13; size: once; D: .; DNA: TGTGCCAGCAGTTACGGACTAACTTACGAGCAGTACTTC; CDR3: CASSYGLTYEQYF
J: TRBJ2-2; V: TRBV7-8; size: .; D: .; DNA: TGTGCCAGCAGCCCAAGAGGGTTCGGGGAGCTGTTTTTT; CDR3: CASSPRGFGELFF
J: TRBJ1-3; V: TRBV5-4; size: .; D: .; DNA: TGTGCAGGAGGGAGGGATCCGGGCGGAAACACCATATATTTT; CDR3: CAGGRDPGGNTIYF
J: TRBJ1-1; V: TRBV2; size: .; D: .; DNA: TGTGCCAGCAGTGAAGCCGGCTTAGGGGCTGACACTGAAGCTTTCTTT; CDR3: CASSEAGLGADTEAFF
J: TRBJ2-7; V: TRBV28; size: .; D: .; DNA: TGTGCCAGCAGGCCGGGGGGCCCCACCTACGAGCAGTACTTC; CDR3: CASRPGGPTYEQYF
J: TRBJ2-3; V: TRBV19; size: .; D: .; DNA: TGTGCCAGTAGTATAGAGCGGGGGCTGGGTGCCGATACGCAGTATTTT; CDR3: CASSIERGLGADTQYF
J: TRBJ2-2; V: TRBV4-3; size: once; D: TRBD1; DNA: TGCGCCAGCAGCCAAGATCACAGGGGAGCCGGGGAGCTGTTTTTT; CDR3: CASSQDHRGAGELFF
J: TRBJ1-1; V: TRBV11-3; size: .; D: TRBD1; DNA: TGTGCCAGCAGCTTGGACAGGGCGAACACTGAAGCTTTCTTT; CDR3: CASSLDRANTEAFF
J: TRBJ1-1; V: TRBV9; size: .; D: TRBD1; DNA: TGTGCCAGCAGCGTAGCGGAGACAGGGGTATGGGGCACTGAAGCTTTCTTT; CDR3: CASSVAETGVWGTEAFF
J: TRBJ2-7; V: TRBV7-2; size: few; D: .; DNA: TGTGCCAGCAGCTGGAGCTCCTACGAGCAGTACTTC; CDR3: CASSWSSYEQYF
J: TRBJ2-1; V: TRBV28; size: .; D: TRBD1; DNA: TGTGCCAGCAGTTTTTACAGGGGTTCCTACAATGAGCAGTTCTTC; CDR3: CASSFYRGSYNEQFF
J: TRBJ2-7; V: TRBV28; size: .; D: .; DNA: TGTGCCAGCAGCTCCCTCTTATCCAGAGGCTCCTACGAGCAGTACTTC; CDR3: CASSSLLSRGSYEQYF